This TCR beta chain was found in a study of T cells in Graves' hyperthyroidism and ophthalmopathy (dated by TCRdb to 2018 to 2020). In terms of the full investigation: Peripheral blood was sampled at the time of initial diagnosis, prior to any treatment. TCR V-J signatures able to tell the groups apart were searched for in a discovery cohort of 100 or so patients, of whom fewer than 45 had Graves' ophthalmopathy and under 65 had stable Graves' hyperthyroidism. Prospective prediction of ophthalmopathy was tested in an independent validation cohort of 18 to 20 hyperthyroidism patients and 17 patients who later progressed to ophthalmopathy. The 85 to 100 discovery patients were randomly split 7:3 into training and test sets. In addition, the study compared T-cell repertoires in thyroid tissue and in blood from about 6 Graves' hyperthyroidism patients. Following sampling, methimazole starting at 30 mg daily was given to hyperthyroidism patients, and high-dose intravenous methylprednisolone was given to ophthalmopathy patients. According to the paper, TCR Vbeta CDR3 sequencing was carried out on 135 peripheral blood samples, which came from fewer than 50 ophthalmopathy, under 85 hyperthyroidism and approximately 17 progressor patients. What the research found in general, with its limitations: No statistical method was used to fix the sample size in advance, and group allocation was not hidden from the investigators. Ophthalmopathy was separated from stable hyperthyroidism by a 13 V-J signature model, with over 85% sensitivity and 81% to 82% specificity obtained in cross-validation and 80%/75% obtained in testing. Most expanded thyroid clonotypes (frequency above 0.001) were also found in blood, which suggests that blood repertoires may mirror thyroid immune responses. In validation, progression to ophthalmopathy was predicted by the model with nearly 71% sensitivity and 72.22% specificity, a median of approximately 6.5 months before onset.

The cysteine opens and the phenylalanine closes a CDR3 of 12 amino acids. Of all the DNA, just the CDR3 is kept, 36 bases in frame from base 1. CDR1 and CDR2, looked up from the germline V gene, are MDHEN and SYDVKM. The junction carries 9 bases between V and J, which are trimmed by 6 bases and 6 bases respectively. Stable Graves' hyperthyroidism was defined as the absence of progression to ophthalmopathy over 18 months of follow-up. The hyperthyroidism patients were between 18 and 65 years old and newly diagnosed, with a disease duration of less than 2 months. Patients with uncontrolled infections, other autoimmune diseases, pregnancy or lactation were excluded. Diagnoses were established on the basis of clinical symptoms, serum thyroxine and TRAb, thyroid ultrasound, and orbital computed tomography. Ficoll-Paque density gradient centrifugation was used to isolate PBMCs from about 10 ml of fresh peripheral blood. Trizol reagent was used to extract total RNA, and RNA quality was then checked on an Agilent 2100 Bioanalyzer.

At least ten counts were recorded for this clonotype. The specificity of this receptor is unknown. Base qualities were left out, and no much larger clone turns up one base away. The TCR beta CDR3 regions were amplified from the RNA transcripts. A first-round RT-PCR of the TCR CDR3 used the HTBI primer set with the Qiagen OneStep RT-PCR kit. The libraries were constructed in a second round of multiplex PCR and then size-selected and purified. Sequencing of the libraries was done on an Illumina HiSeq2000 using paired-end 100 bp reads. For the original study's pipeline: SOAPnuke was used to process the raw data, throwing out any read that contained adapters or uncalled bases, had a mean Phred below 15, or lacked an exact constant-primer or identifier match. High-quality paired reads were merged with COPE v1.2.5, and unique nucleotide sequences were defined as clonotypes. MiTCR v1.1 was used to align clonotypes to the IMGT TRBV, TRBD and TRBJ reference segments. Analysis was restricted to V-J combinations with a frequency above 0.0001, which covered about 99% of repertoires. The TCS score was defined as the ratio of F50 (clonal expansion) to E x V (chaos), calculated using BLOSUM62-based TCRdist between CDR3 peptides within each V-J. Welch's t-statistics and random forest reduced fewer than 600 V-J features to fewer than 15, which were used in a naive Bayes classifier (R e1071). The raw public data were reprocessed by TCRdb itself: fastp quality trimming at Q25, MiXCR clonotype calling, in-frame beta chains only. Rows with a matching CDR3 protein are joined into one entry that keeps the most common DNA and genes. These V and J calls originate from TCRdb's pipeline instead of the authors' own analysis. The sample yields a few hundred thousand distinct CDR3 sequences; around 16% were counted once. About 7% of the sample goes to the ten largest clones.

Sequences were obtained from blood. The rearrangement combines TRBV28 with TRBJ2-1; the D gene assignment is ambiguous. This clonotype was sampled from a woman in her twenties or thirties with Graves' hyperthyroidism. The DNA reads as follows: TGTGCCAGCAGCCCAAAGCCCAATGAGCAGTTCTTC. Translated, this gives CASSPKPNEQFF.